The clone carrying this TCR beta chain showed up just once. The CDR3 loop spans 14 amino acids. The V and J ends lost 0 bases and 6 bases respectively, with 7 bases between them. Looked up from germline, CDR1 is SGHNT and CDR2 is YYREEE (reference sequence). TCRdb's table, derived via immunoSEQ multiplex PCR, lists solely in-frame clones and lacks some. The data contain 60,000 or so clones, 86% of them singletons. The data derive from a study of OX40 agonist ivuxolimab in advanced cancers. For the study at large: All patients had ivuxolimab intravenously every 2 weeks at 0.01 to 10 mg/kg. A history of anti-PD-1, anti-PD-L1 or anti-CTLA-4 therapy was acceptable, and more than 30% had some.

The sequence derives from an adult with an advanced solid tumor such as melanoma, head and neck, liver or kidney cancer. The V and J genes are TRBV5-4 and TRBJ1-6; D is unresolved. This specimen was CD4+ or CD8+ T cells sorted from blood, taken in a trial of the OX40 agonist ivuxolimab. CDR3 amino acids: CASSLVEPNSPLHF. The CDR3 coding sequence is TGTGCCAGCAGCTTGGTCGAACCTAATTCACCCCTCCACTTT.